The 7 T cell receptor beta chains in this list originate from one sample, sequenced in a study of identical twins. Each CDR3 protein is one row after TCRdb ran MiXCR on the 5' RACE reads. The sample lists roughly 700,000 distinct CDR3 sequences; 8.6% were seen once. The data also belong to a second study, concerning yellow fever vaccine responses in identical twins.

Source material: PBMCs. The receptors here all came from a woman aged 18-35 years in good health.

The genes are TRBV20-1 and TRBJ2-4, with 13 bases matching TRBD2. CDR1 and CDR2 (germline): DFQATT, SNEGSKA (reference sequence). CDR3 length: 15 residues. V lost 3 bases to trimming and J lost 8 bases; unmatched junction nucleotides: 7. The chain's CDR3 is CSASRTSGSVDIQYF. CDR3 sequence (DNA): TGCAGTGCTAGTCGGACTAGCGGGAGTGTAGACATTCAGTACTTC.

The chain's CDR3 is CASSYLQGRSGELFF. The CDR3 bases are TGTGCCAGCAGCTACCTACAAGGAAGGTCCGGGGAGCTGTTTTTT. This chain uses TRBV14 with TRBJ2-2; D not certain. V shed 5 bases and J shed 6 bases, with 16 bases lying between them. Germline assignment: CDR1 SGHDN and CDR2 FVKESK. The CDR3 loop spans 15 amino acids.

A few counts support this clonotype. This chain uses TRBV6-1 with TRBJ1-5; possibly TRBD1 for D (6 bases). V gave up 7 bases and J gave up 1 base, with 11 bases separating them. The germline V gene has CDR1 MNHNS and CDR2 SASEGT. The CDR3 extends over 14 amino acids. In DNA form, the CDR3 reads TGTGCCAGCAAGGGGGGACACAGCAATCAGCCCCAGCATTTT. Translating it yields CASKGGHSNQPQHF.

This clonotype was counted only a few times. This rearrangement joins TRBV20-1 to TRBJ1-4; D remains unclear. The CDR3 spans 14 residues. Germline CDR1 is DFQATT and CDR2 is SNEGSKA (reference sequence). V lost 3 bases, J lost 8 bases, and 16 bases lay in between. The CDR3 loop is CSASVGGQGEKLFF. The CDR3 DNA reads as TGCAGTGCTAGCGTGGGAGGGCAAGGCGAAAAACTGTTTTTT.

This clonotype occurred a few times. This chain joins TRBV10-3 and TRBJ2-3; D gene unclear. Trimming took off 5 bases at V and 2 bases at J, with 8 bases between the two ends. There are 13 residues in the CDR3. CDR1 ENHRY and CDR2 SYGVKD come from the germline V gene. Here the CDR3 DNA reads TGTGCCATCAGTTCGGACCACACAGATACGCAGTATTTT. Encoded protein: CAISSDHTDTQYF.

This clonotype was counted only a few times. The chain combines TRBV12-3 or TRBV12-4 with TRBJ2-3, with 7 bases lining up with TRBD1. Trimming at V came to 6 bases and at J to 2 bases, leaving 8 bases not matched to a gene. This CDR3 has 15 amino acids. CDR3 sequence: CASSESGTVTDTQYF. The DNA of the CDR3 is TGTGCCAGCAGCGAATCCGGGACAGTCACAGATACGCAGTATTTT.

The gene calls are TRBV29-1 and TRBJ2-4, with 10 positions matching TRBD1. The trim removed 1 base at V and 1 base at J, leaving 1 base unmatched. The CDR3 is 15 residues long. Germline V lookup: CDR1 SQVTM, CDR2 ANQGSEA. The CDR3 reads CSVEGGQGAKNIQYF. As DNA, the CDR3 is TGCAGCGTTGAAGGGGGACAGGGGGCCAAAAACATTCAGTACTTC.